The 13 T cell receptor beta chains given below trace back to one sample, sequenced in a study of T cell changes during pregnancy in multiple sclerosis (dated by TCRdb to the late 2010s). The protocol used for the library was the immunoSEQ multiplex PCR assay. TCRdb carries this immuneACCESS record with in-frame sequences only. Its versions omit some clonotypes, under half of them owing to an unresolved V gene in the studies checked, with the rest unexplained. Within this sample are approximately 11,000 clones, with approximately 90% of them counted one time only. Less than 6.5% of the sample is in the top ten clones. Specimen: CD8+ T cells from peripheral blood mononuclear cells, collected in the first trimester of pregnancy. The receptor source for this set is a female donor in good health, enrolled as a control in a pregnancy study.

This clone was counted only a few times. The CDR3 region has the DNA TGCAGCCAAGCCGGGGGTACTGAAGCTTTCTTT. Amino acids: CSQAGGTEAFF. The chain is built from TRBV29-1 and TRBJ1-1; D perhaps matches TRBD1 (5 bases). Germline-derived CDR1 and CDR2 are SQVTM and ANQGSEA. This CDR3 contains 11 residues. Trimming removed 8 bases from V and 5 bases from J, with 12 bases in between.

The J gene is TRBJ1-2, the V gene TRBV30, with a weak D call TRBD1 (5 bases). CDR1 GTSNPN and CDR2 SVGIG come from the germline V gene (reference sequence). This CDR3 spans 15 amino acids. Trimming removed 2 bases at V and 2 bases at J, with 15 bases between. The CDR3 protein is CAWSSRPPGNYGYTF. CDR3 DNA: TGTGCCTGGAGTTCACGACCCCCAGGGAACTATGGCTACACCTTC. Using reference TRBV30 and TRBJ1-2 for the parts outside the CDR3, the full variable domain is SQTIHQWPATLVQPVGSPLSLECTVEGTSNPNLYWYRQAAGRGLQLLFYSVGIGQISSEVPQNLSASRPQDRQFILSSKKLLLSDSGFYLCAWSSRPPGNYGYTFGSGTRLTVV.

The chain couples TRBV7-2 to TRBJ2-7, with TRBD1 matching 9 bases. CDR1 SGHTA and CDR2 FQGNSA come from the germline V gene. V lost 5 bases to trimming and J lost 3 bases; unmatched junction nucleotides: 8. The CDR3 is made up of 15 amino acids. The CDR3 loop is CASSPSGTGYYEQYF. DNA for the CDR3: TGTGCCAGCAGCCCGTCCGGGACAGGGTACTACGAGCAGTACTTC. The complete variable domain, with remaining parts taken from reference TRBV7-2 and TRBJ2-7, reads GAGVSQSPSNKVTEKGKDVELRCDPISGHTALYWYRQSLGQGLEFLIYFQGNSAPDKSGLPSDRFSAERTGGSVSTLTIQRTQQEDSAVYLCASSPSGTGYYEQYFGPGTRLTVT.

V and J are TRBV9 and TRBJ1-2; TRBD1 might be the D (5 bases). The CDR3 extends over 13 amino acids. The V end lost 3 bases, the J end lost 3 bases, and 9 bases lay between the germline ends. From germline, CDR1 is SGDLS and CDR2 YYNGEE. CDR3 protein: CASSGGDYYGYTF. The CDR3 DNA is TGTGCCAGCAGCGGAGGGGACTACTATGGCTACACCTTC.

The CDR3 sequence: CASSLAPLAGTSYNEQFF. CDR3 nucleotides: TGTGCCAGCAGCTTAGCCCCGCTAGCGGGGACCTCCTACAATGAGCAGTTCTTC. The chain joins TRBV7-2 to TRBJ2-1, with 9 nucleotides matching TRBD2. This CDR3 spans 18 amino acids. The ends lost 0 bases at V and 0 bases at J; junction bases unmatched: 6. Germline CDR1 is SGHTA and CDR2 is FQGNSA. Together with reference TRBV7-2 and TRBJ2-1, the CDR3 gives the full variable domain: GAGVSQSPSNKVTEKGKDVELRCDPISGHTALYWYRQSLGQGLEFLIYFQGNSAPDKSGLPSDRFSAERTGGSVSTLTIQRTQQEDSAVYLCASSLAPLAGTSYNEQFFGPGTRLTVL.

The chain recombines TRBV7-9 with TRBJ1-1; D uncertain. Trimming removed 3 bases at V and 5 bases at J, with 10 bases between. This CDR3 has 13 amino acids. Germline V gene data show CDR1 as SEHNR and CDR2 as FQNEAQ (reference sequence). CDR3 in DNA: TGTGCCAGCAGCTTGGGAGGGAGAACTGAAGCTTTCTTT. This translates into CASSLGGRTEAFF.

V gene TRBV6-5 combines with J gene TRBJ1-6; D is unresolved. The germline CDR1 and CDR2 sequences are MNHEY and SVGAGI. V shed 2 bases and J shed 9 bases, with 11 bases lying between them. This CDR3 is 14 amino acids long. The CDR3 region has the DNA TGTGCCAGCAGTTACGGTTGGGGAGTTTCACCCCTCCACTTT. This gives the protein CASSYGWGVSPLHF.

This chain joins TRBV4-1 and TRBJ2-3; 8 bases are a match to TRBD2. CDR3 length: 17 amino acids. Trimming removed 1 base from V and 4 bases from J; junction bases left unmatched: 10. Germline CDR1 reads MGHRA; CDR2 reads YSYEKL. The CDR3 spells CASSQVLTGGHPDTQYF. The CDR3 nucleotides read TGCGCCAGCAGCCAAGTTCTCACGGGGGGGCACCCAGATACGCAGTATTTT.

CDR3 amino acids: CSVRTDTPNTEAFF. The CDR3 DNA sequence: TGCAGCGTTAGGACAGATACCCCGAACACTGAAGCTTTCTTT. This chain connects TRBV29-1 to TRBJ1-1; maybe TRBD1 (6 bases). Germline V CDR1 and CDR2: SQVTM, ANQGSEA. The CDR3 consists of 14 residues. Trimming took off 5 bases at V and 1 base at J, with 14 bases between the two ends. The whole variable domain, filled in from reference TRBV29-1 and TRBJ1-1, reads SAVISQKPSRDICQRGTSLTIQCQVDSQVTMMFWYRQQPGQSLTLIATANQGSEATYESGFVIDKFPISRPNLTFSTLTVSNMSPEDSSIYLCSVRTDTPNTEAFFGQGTRLTVV.

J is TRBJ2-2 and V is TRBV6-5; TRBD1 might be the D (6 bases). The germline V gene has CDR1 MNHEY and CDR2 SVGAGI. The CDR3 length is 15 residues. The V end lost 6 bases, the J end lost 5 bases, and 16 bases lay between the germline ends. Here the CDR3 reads CASSHDRRITGELFF. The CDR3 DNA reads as TGTGCCAGCAGCCACGACAGGAGAATAACCGGGGAGCTGTTTTTT.

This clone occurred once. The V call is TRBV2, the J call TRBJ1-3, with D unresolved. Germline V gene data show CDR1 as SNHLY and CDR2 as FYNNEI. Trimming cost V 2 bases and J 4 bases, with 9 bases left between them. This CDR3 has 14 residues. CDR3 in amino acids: CASSELGGGNTIYF. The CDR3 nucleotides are TGTGCCAGCAGTGAATTGGGAGGGGGAAACACCATATATTTT.

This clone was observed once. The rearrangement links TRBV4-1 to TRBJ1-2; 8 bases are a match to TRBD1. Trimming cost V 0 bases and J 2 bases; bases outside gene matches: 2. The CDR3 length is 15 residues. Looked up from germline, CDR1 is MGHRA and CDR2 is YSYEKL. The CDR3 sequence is CASSQDRTGNYGYTF. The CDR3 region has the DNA TGCGCCAGCAGCCAAGATCGGACAGGGAACTATGGCTACACCTTC.

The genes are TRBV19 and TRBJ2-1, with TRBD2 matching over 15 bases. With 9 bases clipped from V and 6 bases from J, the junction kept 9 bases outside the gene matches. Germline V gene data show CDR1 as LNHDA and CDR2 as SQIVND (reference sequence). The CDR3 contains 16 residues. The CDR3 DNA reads TGTGCCAGCCAATGGACTAGCGGGGGGGCCACCAATGAGCAGTTCTTC. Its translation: CASQWTSGGATNEQFF.